The 32 T cell receptor beta chains in this list originate from one sample, sequenced in a study of shared clonotypes between healthy human individuals. The repertoire was sequenced with immunoSEQ multiplex PCR; TCRdb's copy has only in-frame clones and lacks some. The sample gives 1.6 million or so clones, over 95% of which show up once; 1% to 1.5% is in the top ten. The sample was naive CD4+ T cells sorted from blood. This sample's subset: CD45RA+ positively selected. These receptors came from a man under 40 in good health.

The chain uses TRBV6-5 and TRBJ2-2, with 12 nucleotides matching TRBD1. The junction had 8 bases not matched to a gene; V was cut back by 4 bases and J by 8 bases. Germline V lookup: CDR1 MNHEY, CDR2 SVGAGI. The CDR3 is 16 residues long. The CDR3 DNA reads as TGTGCCAGCAGTTTAGCCGGGACAGGGGGCAGAGGGGAGCTGTTTTTT. Translating gives CASSLAGTGGRGELFF.

Worth noting for this clone: Other nucleotide sequences in the sample specify the same CDR3. This sequence joins TRBV19 and TRBJ1-5; D is unresolved. The germline CDR1 and CDR2 sequences are LNHDA and SQIVND (reference sequence). Trimming stripped 6 bases from V and 2 bases from J, with 5 bases between. The CDR3 sequence is 12 residues long. The CDR3 here is CASRLGNQPQHF. The CDR3 DNA reads TGTGCCAGTAGGTTGGGCAATCAGCCCCAGCATTTT.

The V and J genes are TRBV2 and TRBJ2-5, with D unresolved. Looked up from germline, CDR1 is SNHLY and CDR2 is FYNNEI. Trimming removed 6 bases at V and 0 bases at J, with 20 bases between. This CDR3 comprises 17 residues. The CDR3 DNA reads TGTGCCAGCAGCTACGGCGGTAGGCCAGTGTACCAAGAGACCCAGTACTTC. It is translated as CASSYGGRPVYQETQYF.

The chain links TRBV27 to TRBJ1-2; a possible D gene is TRBD1 (6 bases). V lost 1 base and J 8 bases, leaving 11 bases between the germline ends. The length of the CDR3 is 13 residues. Germline V CDR1 and CDR2: MNHEY, SMNVEV (reference sequence). Written as DNA, the CDR3 is TGTGCCAGCAGTTTATGGAGGGACACGGGCTACACCTTC. Protein: CASSLWRDTGYTF.

The chain links TRBV5-5 to TRBJ2-5; D is uncertain. Judging by the DNA end, TRBJ2-7 fits better; the J call may be wrong. The CDR3 covers 14 residues. From germline, CDR1 is SGHKS and CDR2 YYEKEE (reference sequence). In nucleotides, the CDR3 is TGTGCCAGCAGCTTGGAGGTTACCTCCTACGAGCAGTACTTC. This translates into CASSLEVTSYEQYF.

In the case of this clone: This specimen includes other DNA sequences encoding the same CDR3. CDR3: CASSSPLYEQYF. In nucleotides, the CDR3 is TGTGCCAGCAGCTCCCCGCTCTACGAGCAGTACTTC. The chain joins TRBV28 to TRBJ2-7, with D unresolved. The V end was cut by 6 bases, the J end by 3 bases, with 9 bases between. Germline lookup yields CDR1 MDHEN and CDR2 SYDVKM. This CDR3 is 12 amino acids long. Complete variable domain (other parts from reference TRBV28 and TRBJ2-7): DVKVTQSSRYLVKRTGEKVFLECVQDMDHENMFWYRQDPGLGLRLIYFSYDVKMKEKGDIPEGYSVSREKKERFSLILESASTNQTSMYLCASSSPLYEQYFGPGTRLTVT.

CDR3 in amino acids: CASSEGEGYNTEAFF. CDR3 coding DNA: TGTGCCAGCAGTGAAGGGGAAGGCTATAACACTGAAGCTTTCTTT. J is TRBJ1-1 and V is TRBV2, with D uncertain. V lost 1 base to trimming and J lost 2 bases, with 11 bases between them. Germline V gene lookup returns CDR1 SNHLY and CDR2 FYNNEI. This CDR3 region has 15 residues.

V and J are TRBV18 and TRBJ2-7; 7 nucleotides match TRBD2. The CDR3 contains 14 residues. Unmatched junction bases numbered 2, after V lost 3 bases and J lost 0 bases. CDR1 KGHSH and CDR2 LQKENI come from the germline V gene. The DNA of the CDR3 is TGTGCCAGCTCACCGACTAGCAGCTCCTACGAGCAGTACTTC. It translates to CASSPTSSSYEQYF.

This sequence joins TRBV7-2 and TRBJ2-5, with 7 bases matching TRBD1. The V gene's germline CDR1 is SGHTA and CDR2 FQGNSA. The junction had 5 bases not matched to a gene; V was cut back by 5 bases and J by 5 bases. The CDR3 sequence is 13 residues long. The DNA of the CDR3 is TGTGCCAGCAGCCAGACAGGGTTGGAGACCCAGTACTTC. Its protein is CASSQTGLETQYF.

The rearrangement joins TRBV4-3 to TRBJ1-3, with D uncertain. The V gene's germline CDR1 is LGHNA and CDR2 YSLEER. The CDR3 totals 13 residues. Trimming took 10 bases from V and 2 from J, leaving 12 bases between them. The CDR3 DNA is TGCGCCACCTCCCCGTCTGCTGGAAACACCATATATTTT. Translated: CATSPSAGNTIYF.

V is TRBV6-5 and J is TRBJ1-2; tentative D call: TRBD1 (5 bases). Per germline, CDR1 MNHEY and CDR2 SVGAGI. Trimming shortened V by 4 bases and J by 2 bases, and 11 bases separated the two germline ends. The CDR3 is 14 residues long. CDR3 amino acids: CASSSGTGNYGYTF. Written as DNA, the CDR3 is TGTGCCAGCAGTTCCGGGACGGGGAACTATGGCTACACCTTC.

Regarding this clone: Other DNA sequences in this specimen translate into the identical CDR3. V is TRBV7-9 and J is TRBJ2-1; 10 bases match TRBD2. There are 15 residues in the CDR3. Germline CDR1 SEHNR, CDR2 FQNEAQ (reference sequence). The junction had 2 bases not matched to a gene; V was cut back by 5 bases and J by 1 base. CDR3 region: CASSPSGSSYNEQFF. CDR3 DNA sequence: TGTGCCAGCAGCCCTAGCGGGAGTTCCTACAATGAGCAGTTCTTC. The full variable domain, rest sourced from reference TRBV7-9 and TRBJ2-1, is DTGVSQNPRHKITKRGQNVTFRCDPISEHNRLYWYRQTLGQGPEFLTYFQNEAQLEKSRLLSDRFSAERPKGSFSTLEIQRTEQGDSAMYLCASSPSGSSYNEQFFGPGTRLTVL.

V usage is TRBV2 and J usage is TRBJ2-5, with 15 nucleotides matching TRBD2. CDR1 and CDR2 (germline): SNHLY, FYNNEI. The V segment lost 5 bases and the J segment 2 bases; nucleotides outside the gene matches: 3. This CDR3 is built from 16 residues. The CDR3 bases are TGTGCCAGCAGTCCCGGGACTAGCGGGAGGCAAGAGACCCAGTACTTC. Amino acid sequence: CASSPGTSGRQETQYF.

The chain couples TRBV5-1 to TRBJ2-2; TRBD2 matches 8 bases. The V gene's germline CDR1 is SGHRS and CDR2 YFSETQ. This CDR3 is 15 amino acids long. V shed 1 base and J 3 bases; nucleotides not matched to a gene: 2. This chain's CDR3 is CASSLIAGYTGELFF. In nucleotides, the CDR3 is TGCGCCAGCAGCTTGATAGCGGGGTACACCGGGGAGCTGTTTTTT.

V and J are TRBV5-4 and TRBJ2-5; 8 bases fit TRBD2. The CDR3 runs to 15 residues. V was pared by 0 bases and J by 5 bases, with 6 bases of the junction left unmatched. CDR1 and CDR2 from the germline V gene are SGHNT and YYREEE (reference sequence). The CDR3 sequence is CASSLEGLVLETQYF. CDR3 sequence (DNA): TGTGCCAGCAGCTTGGAGGGACTAGTTTTGGAGACCCAGTACTTC.

The chain employs TRBV21-1 and TRBJ1-4; TRBD1, as called in the table, went unchecked against the DNA. TRBV21-1 has pseudogene status. This CDR3 contains 17 residues. CDR3 protein: CASSKRNGQGAREKLFF. The CDR3, as DNA: TGTGCCAGCAGCAAGCGAAACGGACAGGGGGCGAGGGAAAAACTGTTTTTT.

This rearrangement joins TRBV28 to TRBJ1-2; D might be TRBD1 (5 bases). This CDR3 has 16 residues. The germline gives CDR1 MDHEN, CDR2 SYDVKM. Trimming took off 1 base at V and 1 base at J, with 13 bases between the two ends. The CDR3 DNA follows: TGTGCCAGCAGTTTATCCCCGGGGGGGATTAACTATGGCTACACCTTC. Protein product: CASSLSPGGINYGYTF.

The V call is TRBV18, the J call TRBJ2-3, with 8 bases lining up with TRBD2. Germline trimming cut 5 bases from V and 6 bases from J; bases unmatched to any gene: 10. CDR1 is KGHSH, CDR2 LQKENI, per germline. This CDR3 contains 15 residues. The CDR3 region is CASSSQAGEGDTQYF. Here the CDR3 DNA reads TGTGCCAGCTCATCCCAAGCGGGAGAGGGGGATACGCAGTATTTT.

This chain joins TRBV5-1 and TRBJ1-5; 8 bases align to TRBD1. J gave up 7 bases and V 4 bases, and 7 bases lay outside the gene matches. Germline V gene lookup returns CDR1 SGHRS and CDR2 YFSETQ. The CDR3 has 14 residues. The CDR3 DNA is TGCGCCAGCAGCCGATTCGGACAGGGCCAGCCCCAGCATTTT. This codes for CASSRFGQGQPQHF.

This clone was seen a single time. J is TRBJ2-5 and V is TRBV28; D is perhaps TRBD2 (5 bases). The CDR3 has 14 amino acids. CDR1 is MDHEN and CDR2 is SYDVKM in the germline V gene. V was clipped by 6 bases and J by 4 bases, with 15 bases between them. The CDR3 nucleotides read TGTGCCAGCAGACCAAGTGGTGCGGGAGAGACCCAGTACTTC. Translated: CASRPSGAGETQYF.

This chain joins TRBV18 and TRBJ2-5, with 8 bases that match TRBD2. Germline CDR1 and CDR2: KGHSH and LQKENI. CDR3 size: 15 residues. With V trimmed by 5 bases and J by 0 bases, 5 bases remained unmatched. The CDR3 is CASSGTRADQETQYF. Written as DNA, the CDR3 is TGTGCCAGCTCAGGGACTAGGGCGGACCAAGAGACCCAGTACTTC.

This rearrangement joins TRBV29-1 to TRBJ2-7, with D possibly being TRBD1 (6 bases). V was clipped by 3 bases and J by 3 bases, with 9 bases between them. Germline V gene data show CDR1 as SQVTM and CDR2 as ANQGSEA. The CDR3 contains 12 residues. CDR3 in DNA: TGCAGCGTTGAGAAGGACAGCTACGAGCAGTACTTC. Translating it yields CSVEKDSYEQYF.

The chain carries TRBV28 and TRBJ1-3; weak D call: TRBD1 (5 bases). V shed 6 bases and J shed 0 bases, with 12 bases lying between them. This CDR3 has 15 amino acids. CDR1 is MDHEN and CDR2 is SYDVKM in the germline V gene. The CDR3 DNA reads TGTGCCAGCAGCCCCGCGGACAACTCTGGAAACACCATATATTTT. Translating gives CASSPADNSGNTIYF.

This clone showed up just once. The gene calls are TRBV7-2 and TRBJ2-4; tentative D call: TRBD2 (6 bases). With 2 bases removed from V and 6 bases from J, the gap between germline ends came to 14 bases. CDR3 size: 15 residues. Germline V gene sequence: CDR1 SGHTA, CDR2 FQGNSA. CDR3 region: CASSLFQAGGNIQYF. DNA for the CDR3: TGTGCCAGCAGCTTATTCCAGGCCGGGGGAAACATTCAGTACTTC.

This clone has just one count. The chain employs TRBV5-1 and TRBJ2-7; 7 positions agree with TRBD2. The V and J ends lost 4 bases and 0 bases, in that order; junction bases with no gene match: 10. The V gene's germline CDR1 is SGHRS and CDR2 YFSETQ. This CDR3 is built from 16 residues. The CDR3, as DNA: TGCGCCAGCAGCCCGAGCGGGGCCTCGAGCTCCTACGAGCAGTACTTC. This gives the protein CASSPSGASSSYEQYF.

In the case of this clone: The same CDR3 arises from other DNA sequences in this sample as well. The V gene is TRBV5-1, the J gene TRBJ2-2, with TRBD1 matching over 10 bases. This CDR3 is 15 amino acids long. The trim removed 4 bases at V and 6 bases at J, leaving 6 bases unmatched. Germline V lookup: CDR1 SGHRS, CDR2 YFSETQ. CDR3 sequence (DNA): TGCGCCAGCAGCCCCGGACAGGGGGGACCCGGGGAGCTGTTTTTT. Translated, it gives CASSPGQGGPGELFF.

In regard to this clone: The sample has other DNA sequences that encode this CDR3 too. This rearrangement joins TRBV19 to TRBJ2-7, with a tentative D call TRBD1 (6 bases). The CDR3 totals 14 residues. CDR1 is LNHDA and CDR2 is SQIVND in the germline V gene (reference sequence). The V end lost 1 base, the J end lost 1 base, and 8 bases lay between the germline ends. CDR3 sequence (DNA): TGTGCCAGTAGTATAGCGGACAGTTCCTACGAGCAGTACTTC. Residues: CASSIADSSYEQYF.

The CDR3 DNA follows: TGTGCCAGCAGTTACATAGCAGGGGACCCCTCCGAGCAGTACTTC. It yields the protein CASSYIAGDPSEQYF. The chain carries TRBV6-5 and TRBJ2-7; TRBD1 might be the D (6 bases). V lost 2 bases to trimming and J lost 6 bases, with 17 bases between them. The CDR3 contains 15 residues. Germline CDR1 is MNHEY and CDR2 is SVGAGI.

This clone has just one count. V gene TRBV11-2 combines with J gene TRBJ1-2, with a tentative D call TRBD1 (6 bases). CDR3 size: 14 residues. Germline CDR1 and CDR2: SGHAT and FQNNGV. Trimming cost V 3 bases and J 0 bases, with 8 bases left between them. The CDR3 sequence is CASSFRQANYGYTF. Written as DNA, the CDR3 is TGTGCCAGCAGCTTTCGACAGGCTAACTATGGCTACACCTTC.

The rearrangement joins TRBV5-4 to TRBJ2-7, with 12 bases aligning to TRBD2. The CDR3 loop spans 17 amino acids. The V gene end was trimmed by 0 bases and the J gene end by 4 bases; junction bases not matched to a gene: 8. CDR1 is SGHNT, CDR2 YYREEE, per germline (reference sequence). CDR3 sequence (DNA): TGTGCCAGCAGCTTGGTCTCTAGCGGGAGGGCCATTTACGAGCAGTACTTC. The encoded protein is CASSLVSSGRAIYEQYF.

V is TRBV5-6 and J is TRBJ2-5, with 8 bases lining up with TRBD2. Trimming cost V 3 bases and J 4 bases; bases outside gene matches: 14. Germline V gives CDR1 SGHDT, CDR2 YYEEEE. CDR3 size: 17 residues. The CDR3 DNA reads TGTGCCAGCAGCTCATGGGTCTCCGGGAGGGTTGTAGAGACCCAGTACTTC. It yields the protein CASSSWVSGRVVETQYF.

The chain links TRBV18 to TRBJ2-5, with 7 bases that match TRBD1. The DNA matches TRBJ2-7 better at its end, which makes the J call doubtful. Germline CDR1 and CDR2: KGHSH and LQKENI. CDR3 length: 15 amino acids. CDR3 region: CASSPQQGSTYEQYF. For the CDR3, the DNA is TGTGCCAGCTCACCACAACAGGGGTCCACCTACGAGCAGTACTTC.